The source of this T cell receptor (beta chain) is a study of cytotoxic CD8 clonotypes in ibrutinib-treated CLL. CDR1 and CDR2 (germline): ENHRY, SYGVKD. This CDR3 has 14 residues. V lost 4 bases and J lost 3, with 13 bases in between. The table came from immunoSEQ multiplex PCR; TCRdb's copy has only in-frame clones and leaves some out. The sample lists under 30,000 clones; around three fifths were seen once. This clone was found a few times. The sequence was obtained from a human donor with chronic lymphocytic leukemia. The chain uses TRBV10-3 and TRBJ2-7; a weak D match, TRBD1 (6 bases). Sequenced material: PBMCs, taken before ibrutinib treatment. The CDR3 reads CAISAGGLNYEQYF. DNA for the CDR3: TGTGCCATCAGTGCTGGGGGCCTTAACTACGAGCAGTACTTC.